This T cell receptor (beta chain) was obtained from a study of T cells in Graves' hyperthyroidism and ophthalmopathy (dated by TCRdb to between 2018 and 2021). Regarding the research as a whole: Peripheral blood was collected at initial diagnosis, before any treatment. The 100 discovery patients were randomly divided into training and test sets at a 7:3 ratio. To identify TCR V-J signatures that set the groups apart, the researchers used a discovery cohort of roughly 100 patients, made up of under 50 with Graves' ophthalmopathy and some 58 with stable Graves' hyperthyroidism. Prospective prediction of ophthalmopathy was tested in an independent validation cohort of approximately 18 hyperthyroidism patients and some 17 patients who later progressed to ophthalmopathy. In several Graves' hyperthyroidism patients, the study also compared T-cell repertoires from thyroid tissue with T-cell repertoires from blood. The paper reports TCR Vbeta CDR3 sequencing of fewer than 150 peripheral blood samples: 43 ophthalmopathy, 70 to 85 hyperthyroidism and 17 progressor patients. After blood sampling, hyperthyroidism patients were treated with methimazole at a starting dose of 30 mg daily, and ophthalmopathy patients were treated with high-dose intravenous methylprednisolone.

The hyperthyroidism patients were between 18 and 65 years old and newly diagnosed, with a disease duration of less than 2 months. Patients with uncontrolled infections, other autoimmune diseases, pregnancy or lactation were excluded. Diagnoses were based on clinical symptoms, serum thyroxine and TRAb, thyroid ultrasound and orbital computed tomography. Blood from progressor patients was collected at the time of first diagnosis with hyperthyroidism, before any ophthalmopathy symptoms had appeared. PBMCs were separated from approximately 9.9 ml of fresh peripheral blood using Ficoll-Paque density gradient centrifugation. Progressor patients were initially diagnosed with Graves' hyperthyroidism and developed ophthalmopathy during follow-up. Trizol reagent was used to extract total RNA, and RNA quality was then checked on an Agilent 2100 Bioanalyzer. Amplification of TCR beta CDR3 regions was carried out from RNA transcripts. The first round of RT-PCR for the TCR CDR3 was performed with the HTBI primer set and the Qiagen OneStep RT-PCR kit. A second multiplex PCR round built the libraries, followed by size selection and purification. Paired-end sequencing of the libraries was performed with 100 bp reads on an Illumina HiSeq2000. The paper's data handling went like this. SOAPnuke was used to process the raw data, removing reads that contained adapters or uncalled bases, had a mean Phred below 15, or lacked an exact match to the constant primer or identifier. COPE v1.2.5 was used to merge the high-quality paired reads, and each unique nucleotide sequence was defined as a clonotype. MiTCR v1.1 was used to align clonotypes to the IMGT TRBV, TRBD and TRBJ reference segments. The analysis was restricted to V-J combinations with a frequency above 0.0001, which together covered roughly 99% of the repertoires. The TCS score was defined as F50 (clonal expansion) divided by E x V (chaos), with BLOSUM62-based TCRdist calculated between CDR3 peptides within each V-J. Welch's t-statistics and random forest reduced roughly 500 V-J features to roughly 13, which were used in a naive Bayes classifier (R e1071). TCRdb trimmed public reads at Q25 via fastp, called clones via MiXCR and kept in-frame beta chains. One record per CDR3 amino acid sequence lists the most common genes and DNA. The V and J calls follow TCRdb's processing rather than the paper's. The sample includes 250,000 or so distinct CDR3 sequences, with just over 14% observed a single time. The biggest ten clones account for about an eighth of the sample.

This clonotype has ten or more counts. This receptor's antigen is unknown. Per-base qualities were not stored, and no clone one base away is much larger. The research as a whole found: In validation, the model predicted progression to ophthalmopathy with approximately 71% sensitivity and 72% to 85% specificity, a median of roughly seven months before onset. Sample size was not statistically predetermined, and investigators were not blinded to group allocation. Most expanded thyroid clonotypes (frequency above 0.001) were also detected in blood, a finding suggesting that blood repertoires may reflect thyroid immune responses. Ophthalmopathy was separated from stable hyperthyroidism by a 13 V-J signature model, with approximately 86% sensitivity and approximately 84% specificity obtained in cross-validation and 80%/75% obtained in testing.

Compared with germline, V lacks 4 bases and J lacks 1 base; bases without a gene match: 7. CDR3 length: 16 amino acids, cysteine to phenylalanine. The retained sequence is limited to the CDR3, 48 bases, with the frame set at the first base. The germline V gene encodes CDR1 MNHNS and CDR2 SASEGT. The chain employs TRBV6-1 and TRBJ1-1, and 9 junctional nucleotides match TRBD1. The clonotype was recovered from a woman aged 40 to 50 with Graves' hyperthyroidism that later progressed to Graves' ophthalmopathy. Source material: blood. The nucleotide sequence reads TGTGCCAGCAGTGCCTTATACAGGGGGCAGAACACTGAAGCTTTCTTT. Its product reads: CASSALYRGQNTEAFF.